These T cell receptor beta chains were read from a single sample in a study of control samples from healthy donors and cancer patients. The table came from immunoSEQ multiplex PCR; TCRdb's copy has only in-frame clones and leaves some out. The table includes about 85,000 clones, 85% to 90% detected once. The source material was blood. Every receptor here comes from a woman aged 55-70 years in good health. The CDR3 runs from the conserved cysteine through the conserved F or W.

j_call: TRBJ2-2; v_call: TRBV27; cdr3_aa: CASSSRQGSNTGELFF
j_call: TRBJ1-2; v_call: TRBV5-8; cdr3_aa: CASSLADPKGYGYTF
j_call: TRBJ2-1; v_call: TRBV28; cdr3_aa: CASSLSGEAYNEQFF
j_call: TRBJ2-1; v_call: TRBV27; cdr3_aa: CASSFLLAGGPNEQFF
j_call: TRBJ2-7; v_call: TRBV14; cdr3_aa: CASSQGSRGEQYF
j_call: TRBJ1-2; v_call: TRBV18; cdr3_aa: CASSPRDNYGYTF
j_call: TRBJ2-1; v_call: TRBV2; cdr3_aa: CASTRQLSSGSRNEQFF
j_call: TRBJ1-2; v_call: TRBV6-1; cdr3_aa: CASSERDRNGYTF
j_call: TRBJ2-1; v_call: TRBV14; cdr3_aa: CASSQDYLFNEQFF
j_call: TRBJ1-4; v_call: TRBV28; cdr3_aa: CASSLGDRGSGEKLFF
j_call: TRBJ2-1; v_call: TRBV7-2; cdr3_aa: CASSTVGAGTGGWDEQFF
j_call: TRBJ2-5; v_call: TRBV5-5; cdr3_aa: CASSSGQGRETQYF
j_call: TRBJ2-2; v_call: TRBV7-2; cdr3_aa: CASSRDRGFNTGELFF
j_call: TRBJ1-1; v_call: TRBV6-5; cdr3_aa: CASSYSGRDAAEAFF
j_call: TRBJ2-7; v_call: TRBV10-3; cdr3_aa: CAISVGSYEQYF
j_call: TRBJ2-7; v_call: TRBV2; cdr3_aa: CASSEIGGLGPWEQYF
j_call: TRBJ1-1; v_call: TRBV5-1; cdr3_aa: CASSPYRAQSPNTEAFF
j_call: TRBJ2-1; v_call: TRBV12-5; cdr3_aa: CASGPRRGLRGEQFF
j_call: TRBJ1-4; v_call: TRBV7-9; cdr3_aa: CASSSGTGGANEKLFF
j_call: TRBJ1-1; v_call: TRBV7-3; cdr3_aa: CASSVVGDGEAFF
j_call: TRBJ1-1; v_call: TRBV28; cdr3_aa: CASTTPGGNTEAFF
j_call: TRBJ1-1; v_call: TRBV5-1; cdr3_aa: CASSLNRDSPNEAFF
j_call: TRBJ1-1; v_call: TRBV7-9; cdr3_aa: CASSLTGVTEAFF
j_call: TRBJ2-2; v_call: TRBV28; cdr3_aa: CASSNGAGGTGELFF
j_call: TRBJ2-1; v_call: TRBV18; cdr3_aa: CASSPLGGVKPGYNEQFF
j_call: TRBJ1-1; v_call: TRBV5-1; cdr3_aa: CASSYSPSMNTEAFF
j_call: TRBJ1-2; v_call: TRBV18; cdr3_aa: CASSPRNRDYNYGYTF
j_call: TRBJ1-1; v_call: TRBV3-1/TRBV3-2; cdr3_aa: CASSLPGGGSAFF
j_call: TRBJ1-3; v_call: TRBV15; cdr3_aa: CATSRGGTTGNTIYF
j_call: TRBJ2-3; v_call: TRBV18; cdr3_aa: CASSPLDSSTDTQYF
j_call: TRBJ1-1; v_call: TRBV29-1; cdr3_aa: CSVGRGTEAFF